These T cell receptor beta chains were read from a single sample in a study of cytomegalovirus exposure and HLA in healthy donors. Data came from immunoSEQ multiplex PCR; TCRdb stores just in-frame clones and leaves some out. The repertoire holds about 100,000 clones, with approximately 94% as singletons. Sequencing input: PBMCs. These TCRs come from a woman aged 18-35 years in good health and CMV-seronegative. The CDR3 runs from the conserved cysteine through the conserved F or W. A D gene is named only where the DNA matches it firmly. Not all rows give a size; the values are once, few, many and, for expanded clones, a class.

CDR3	DNA	J	D	size	V
CASSEAQGGTEAFF	TGTGCCAGCAGTGAAGCGCAGGGAGGTACTGAAGCTTTCTTT	TRBJ1-1	NA	NA	TRBV6-1
CASSVGGSGSSYEQYF	TGTGCCAGCAGCGTCGGCGGGTCGGGAAGCTCCTACGAGCAGTACTTC	TRBJ2-7	NA	NA	TRBV7-2
CASSPPGGQPYNEQFF	TGTGCCAGCTCACCACCGGGCGGGCAGCCCTACAATGAGCAGTTCTTC	TRBJ2-1	NA	NA	TRBV18
CASSSRKTGMNTEAFF	TGTGCCAGCAGTTCTAGAAAGACAGGGATGAACACTGAAGCTTTCTTT	TRBJ1-1	TRBD1	NA	TRBV27
CATSRGGASGGNIQYF	TGTGCCACCAGCAGAGGGGGCGCTAGCGGGGGAAACATTCAGTACTTC	TRBJ2-4	TRBD2	NA	TRBV15
CASRTRASGKETQYF	TGTGCCAGCAGGACCCGGGCTAGCGGTAAAGAGACCCAGTACTTC	TRBJ2-5	TRBD2	NA	TRBV6-1
CASSTGQVTNEQFF	TGTGCCAGCAGCACGGGACAGGTTACTAATGAGCAGTTCTTC	TRBJ2-1	TRBD1	NA	TRBV5-8
CASSSVNTEAFF	TGTGCCAGCAGCTCAGTGAACACTGAAGCTTTCTTT	TRBJ1-1	NA	NA	TRBV14
CASSTGQGLNEQFF	TGTGCCAGCAGCACAGGACAGGGCCTCAATGAGCAGTTCTTC	TRBJ2-1	TRBD1	NA	TRBV7-3
CASSSLEGGVYGYTF	TGCGCCAGCAGCAGCTTGGAAGGGGGCGTCTATGGCTACACCTTC	TRBJ1-2	TRBD1	few	TRBV5-1
CASSLGSAGGTYEQYF	TGCGCCAGCAGTTTGGGGTCAGCGGGGGGCACCTACGAGCAGTACTTC	TRBJ2-7	TRBD2	NA	TRBV5-1
CASSAHNSNEKLFF	TGTGCCAGCAGCGCCCACAACAGTAATGAAAAACTGTTTTTT	TRBJ1-4	NA	NA	TRBV9
CASSLAPTSGEISYEQYF	TGCGCCAGCAGCTTGGCCCCCACTAGCGGGGAAATATCCTACGAGCAGTACTTC	TRBJ2-7	TRBD2	NA	TRBV5-1
CASSLDRTNEQFF	TGTGCCAGCAGCTTAGACAGGACAAATGAGCAGTTCTTC	TRBJ2-1	NA	NA	TRBV7-3
CASSLSRVIDTQYF	TGTGCCAGCAGCTTATCCAGGGTAATAGATACGCAGTATTTT	TRBJ2-3	NA	NA	TRBV7-6
CASSLGGHLNTEAFF	TGTGCCAGCAGCCTGGGGGGGCACTTGAACACTGAAGCTTTCTTT	TRBJ1-1	NA	NA	TRBV7-2
CASSQEAGTHYGYTF	TGCGCCAGCAGCCAAGAAGCCGGTACTCACTATGGCTACACCTTC	TRBJ1-2	NA	NA	TRBV4-3
CASSQSPIRQYTEAFF	TGTGCCAGCAGTCAGTCCCCCATTCGACAGTACACTGAAGCTTTCTTT	TRBJ1-1	NA	NA	TRBV28
CASSLESGSGNTIYF	TGTGCCAGCAGCTTAGAATCGGGCTCTGGAAACACCATATATTTT	TRBJ1-3	NA	NA	TRBV7-9
CASSFSGGADTQYF	TGTGCCAGCAGCTTTAGCGGGGGGGCAGATACGCAGTATTTT	TRBJ2-3	TRBD2	NA	TRBV11-2
CASSPGAPYTEAFF	TGTGCCAGCAGCCCAGGGGCGCCTTACACTGAAGCTTTCTTT	TRBJ1-1	NA	NA	TRBV4-2
CASTSGKNTEAFF	TGTGCCAGCACTTCGGGGAAAAACACTGAAGCTTTCTTT	TRBJ1-1	NA	NA	TRBV6-1
CASSLDRGWDTEAFF	TGTGCCAGCAGCCTGGACAGGGGATGGGACACTGAAGCTTTCTTT	TRBJ1-1	TRBD1	NA	TRBV7-9
CASSIAGGQGDPGELFF	TGTGCCAGTAGTATAGCTGGAGGACAGGGGGATCCCGGGGAGCTGTTTTTT	TRBJ2-2	TRBD1	NA	TRBV19
CASSATSGGGTHRSEQFF	TGTGCCAGCAGTGCGACTAGCGGGGGGGGCACTCACAGGAGTGAGCAGTTCTTC	TRBJ2-1	TRBD2	NA	TRBV6-1
CASSEWGKGSTDTQYF	TGTGCCAGCAGTGAATGGGGCAAGGGATCCACAGATACGCAGTATTTT	TRBJ2-3	NA	NA	TRBV6-1
CASSYSGGFDEQFF	TGCGCCAGCAGCTATAGCGGGGGGTTTGATGAGCAGTTCTTC	TRBJ2-1	TRBD2	NA	TRBV5-1
CASSTQIQGAVGSPLHF	TGCGCCAGCAGCACTCAAATACAGGGGGCGGTTGGTTCACCCCTCCACTTT	TRBJ1-6	TRBD1	NA	TRBV5-1
CASNRGSTDTQYF	TGTGCCAGTAATCGGGGGAGCACAGATACGCAGTATTTT	TRBJ2-3	NA	NA	TRBV19
CASSLKGVGTQSSLSPLHF	TGTGCCAGCAGTTTAAAGGGAGTGGGCACTCAGTCCAGTTTGTCACCCCTCCACTTT	TRBJ1-6	NA	NA	TRBV27
CASQDYTTNTGELFF	TGTGCCAGCCAAGATTACACTACGAACACCGGGGAGCTGTTTTTT	TRBJ2-2	NA	NA	TRBV13
CASSSGIAKNIQYF	TGTGCCAGCAGCTCCGGGATAGCCAAAAACATTCAGTACTTC	TRBJ2-4	NA	NA	TRBV7-9